These 19 T cell receptor beta chains originate from one sample sequenced in a study of blood T cell repertoires in COVID-19. Here immunoSEQ multiplex PCR was the method, and the copy in TCRdb shows in-frame clones only, minus some. The sample shows about 400,000 clones, 88% of them seen only once. The specimen was PBMCs or T cells enriched from blood (not recorded which). The receptor source for this set is a woman aged 40 to 50 with acute COVID-19.

V usage is TRBV5-1 and J usage is TRBJ2-7; D may be TRBD2 (6 bases). Trimming took 0 bases from V and 9 from J, leaving 10 bases between them. Germline assignment: CDR1 SGHRS and CDR2 YFSETQ. This CDR3 contains 12 residues. The CDR3 nucleotides are TGCGCCAGCAGCTTGGACCAGGGAGGGCAGTACTTC. This encodes CASSLDQGGQYF.

The chain links TRBV6-1 to TRBJ2-7, with 9 bases that match TRBD2. Germline V CDR1 and CDR2: MNHNS, SASEGT. The CDR3 runs 17 residues. Germline trimming cut 4 bases from V and 1 base from J; bases unmatched to any gene: 11. CDR3: CASSVIAGGQGSYEQYF. The DNA of the CDR3 is TGTGCCAGCAGTGTTATTGCGGGGGGGCAAGGGTCCTACGAGCAGTACTTC.

This chain connects TRBV10-3 to TRBJ1-5, with D possibly matching TRBD1 (6 bases). Trimming pared 0 bases from V and 0 bases from J, leaving 6 bases between. Per germline, CDR1 ENHRY and CDR2 SYGVKD. The CDR3 has 15 residues. The CDR3 bases are TGTGCCATCAGTGAGTCCAGGGGTAGCAATCAGCCCCAGCATTTT. Protein product: CAISESRGSNQPQHF.

Turning to this clone: This sample also contains other DNA sequences that code for the same CDR3. The chain recombines TRBV11-2 with TRBJ1-2; 8 nucleotides match TRBD1. The junction had 3 bases not matched to a gene; V was cut back by 5 bases and J by 4 bases. Germline lookup yields CDR1 SGHAT and CDR2 FQNNGV. The CDR3 contains 13 residues. DNA of the CDR3: TGTGCCAGCAGCCAAGGACAGGGCTATGGCTACACCTTC. Protein sequence: CASSQGQGYGYTF.

The chain couples TRBV12-2 to TRBJ1-4; TRBD1 is the table's D call, not checked against the DNA. TRBV12-2 is an annotated pseudogene. The CDR3 is 18 amino acids. The CDR3 region has the DNA TGTGCAAGTCGCCCAAATAGGGGGCGCGGTAGTTCTAATGAAAAACTGTTTTTT. It is translated as CASRPNRGRGSSNEKLFF.

V usage is TRBV27 and J usage is TRBJ1-1; TRBD1 might be the D (6 bases). V dropped 2 bases and J dropped 6 bases, with 19 bases sitting between them. Germline V gives CDR1 MNHEY, CDR2 SMNVEV (reference sequence). This CDR3 comprises 16 residues. The CDR3 DNA sequence: TGTGCCAGCAGTTTACTCCCTGGGGGGGGGCTACCTGAAGCTTTCTTT. Protein product: CASSLLPGGGLPEAFF.

The chain has TRBV24-1 and TRBJ1-2; tentative D call: TRBD1 (5 bases). Germline assignment: CDR1 KGHDR and CDR2 SFDVKD. CDR3 size: 15 residues. The V gene lost 2 bases and the J gene lost 5 bases, with 14 bases spanning the gap. The CDR3 DNA reads TGTGCCACCAGTGATTCCCGGGGGTTGCAATATGGCTACACCTTC. This sequence encodes CATSDSRGLQYGYTF.

This CDR3 is CASSLGTGPYEQYF. The CDR3 DNA sequence: TGTGCCAGCAGCTTAGGAACAGGGCCATACGAGCAGTACTTC. The chain uses TRBV11-2 and TRBJ2-7; weak D call: TRBD1 (6 bases). This CDR3 has 14 amino acids. From germline, CDR1 is SGHAT and CDR2 FQNNGV. Trimming stripped 1 base from V and 4 bases from J, with 11 bases between.

V usage is TRBV5-1 and J usage is TRBJ1-3, with 8 bases identical to TRBD1. J lost 2 bases, V lost 4 bases, and 5 bases had no gene match. This CDR3 is 15 amino acids long. CDR1 and CDR2 from the germline V gene are SGHRS and YFSETQ. The CDR3 is CASSTTGGAGNTIYF. In nucleotides, the CDR3 is TGCGCCAGCAGCACAACAGGGGGAGCTGGAAACACCATATATTTT.

Turning to this clone: This CDR3 is also generated by other DNA sequences in the sample. V and J are TRBV11-2 and TRBJ2-3; D is perhaps TRBD2 (6 bases). Germline V gives CDR1 SGHAT, CDR2 FQNNGV. The length of the CDR3 is 15 residues. Deletions cut 6 bases from V and 0 bases from J, with 13 bases between. The CDR3 DNA reads as TGTGCCAGCAGTCTAAACAGCGGGAGCACAGATACGCAGTATTTT. Encoded protein: CASSLNSGSTDTQYF.

The chain links TRBV15 to TRBJ2-1; tentatively, D is TRBD1 (6 bases). CDR1 and CDR2 (germline): LNHNV, YYDKDF (reference sequence). CDR3 size: 17 residues. Trimming shortened V by 1 base and J by 5 bases, and 18 bases separated the two germline ends. This chain's CDR3 is CATSRAVRDTSNNEQFF. The CDR3, as DNA: TGTGCCACCAGCAGAGCGGTACGGGACACTTCTAACAATGAGCAGTTCTTC.

This clone turned up a few times. V is TRBV9 and J is TRBJ2-2; D gene ambiguous. This CDR3 spans 11 amino acids. Trimming took off 4 bases at V and 4 bases at J, with 2 bases between the two ends. Germline V CDR1 and CDR2: SGDLS, YYNGEE. The CDR3 protein is CASSLTGELFF. CDR3 in DNA: TGTGCCAGCAGCCTCACCGGGGAGCTGTTTTTT.

The rearrangement uses TRBV7-2 and TRBJ1-5, with D possibly TRBD1 on 6 matching bases. The CDR3 has 16 residues. The V gene's germline CDR1 is SGHTA and CDR2 FQGNSA. The ends were cut back, 3 bases at V and 2 bases at J, with 14 bases in the middle. CDR3 in DNA: TGTGCCAGCAGCTTGGTAGGGGCAGGGGGCAATCAGCCCCAGCATTTT. The encoded protein is CASSLVGAGGNQPQHF.

V and J are TRBV5-1 and TRBJ1-4; 8 nucleotides agree with TRBD1. This CDR3 has 14 amino acids. Germline V gives CDR1 SGHRS, CDR2 YFSETQ. Trimming at V came to 4 bases and at J to 7 bases, leaving 6 bases not matched to a gene. The CDR3 protein is CASSPGQAVEKLFF. DNA for the CDR3: TGCGCCAGCAGCCCGGGACAGGCAGTTGAAAAACTGTTTTTT.

This rearrangement joins TRBV9 to TRBJ2-1, with 11 bases fitting TRBD1. The CDR3 is 16 residues long. The V gene end was trimmed by 1 base and the J gene end by 4 bases; junction bases not matched to a gene: 4. Germline V gene lookup returns CDR1 SGDLS and CDR2 YYNGEE. The CDR3 sequence is CASSVSGQGVYNEQFF. The CDR3 DNA reads TGTGCCAGCAGCGTATCGGGACAGGGGGTATACAATGAGCAGTTCTTC.

The V call is TRBV11-2, the J call TRBJ1-5, with D tentatively TRBD1 (5 bases). Germline V gives CDR1 SGHAT, CDR2 FQNNGV. CDR3 length: 16 residues. V lost 0 bases, J lost 3 bases, and 12 bases lay in between. CDR3 coding DNA: TGTGCCAGCAGCTTAGATCCGGGGGGAATCAATCAGCCCCAGCATTTT. This translates into CASSLDPGGINQPQHF.

The genes are TRBV2 and TRBJ1-1; 11 nucleotides align to TRBD1. This CDR3 is built from 13 residues. CDR1 SNHLY and CDR2 FYNNEI come from the germline V gene. V lost 8 bases, J lost 5 bases, and 4 bases stayed unmatched. As DNA, the CDR3 is TGTGCCAGCGGTGGGACAGGGGGAACTGAAGCTTTCTTT. It translates to CASGGTGGTEAFF.

The chain carries TRBV6-6 and TRBJ1-1, with 8 bases that match TRBD1. J was trimmed by 7 bases and V by 0 bases; bases with no gene match: 10. The germline CDR1 and CDR2 sequences are MNHNY and SVGAGI (reference sequence). CDR3 length: 16 residues. The CDR3 DNA follows: TGTGCCAGCAGTTACTCGATCTCAGGGGGCGCGGTTGAAGCTTTCTTT. Translating it yields CASSYSISGGAVEAFF.

The rearrangement uses TRBV3-1 (or the pseudogene TRBV3-2) and TRBJ1-3; TRBD1 matches at 7 bases. The V gene end was trimmed by 0 bases and the J gene end by 5 bases; junction bases not matched to a gene: 7. The CDR3 length is 16 residues. Germline CDR1 and CDR2: LGHDT and YNNKEL (reference sequence). CDR3 coding DNA: TGTGCCAGCAGCCAAGACCCCGGGACAGCCAGAAACACCATATATTTT. Amino acid sequence: CASSQDPGTARNTIYF.